One T cell receptor beta chain is described in this entry. The record originates from a study of blood T cell repertoires in COVID-19. Study context: Sites across the United States, Italy and Spain contributed samples from acute and convalescent COVID-19. PBMCs, B-cell-depleted T cells, or T cells were the source of the cDNA or gDNA that made up the material.

Study processing details: It was from reference gene primer amplification that nucleated cell counts were estimated. Produced via immunoSEQ multiplex PCR; TCRdb's table is partial and in-frame only. That table furnishes V, J and clone size, whereas the DNA furnished D and trimming. Of some 170,000 clones in the sample, approximately 75% are singletons; the top ten hold roughly a tenth. CDR1 MNHEY and CDR2 SVGEGT come from the germline V gene. This CDR3 contains 16 residues. V lost 3 bases to trimming and J lost 2 bases, with 11 bases between them. The sequencing sample was made of peripheral blood. The origin of this receptor is a human donor in a cohort sampled during active COVID-19. This chain connects TRBV6-2 or TRBV6-3 to TRBJ2-6, with D unresolved. CDR3 nucleotides: TGTGCCAGCAGTTATATAGACTGGACTGGGGCCAACGTCCTGACTTTC. Its translation: CASSYIDWTGANVLTF.